This T cell receptor (beta chain) was identified during a study of Ad26.COV2.S vaccination and SARS-CoV-2 variants. The wider study: Donor had been placed in the Ad26.COV2.S arm of the COV1001 trial.

The study's findings and limits: Spike-specific CD8+ and CD4+ T cell responses reportedly showed substantial breadth after vaccination.

About this clone: Its antigen is undetermined.

This CDR3 has 12 residues. V lost 7 bases to trimming and J lost 5 bases, with 11 bases between them. CDR1 is SGHNT, CDR2 YENEEA, per germline. Generated by immunoSEQ multiplex PCR, the TCRdb table keeps only in-frame clones and is missing some. The table shows some 350,000 clones, with under 90% occurring only once. Documented treatment: around 19 received Ad26.COV2.S at low or high dose, single or two shots; about 5 received placebo; per-sample allocation not given. Samples came from day 63 after the first vaccine or placebo injection. This receptor was identified in a person between 18 and 65 years old who received the Ad26.COV2.S COVID-19 vaccine or a placebo. Sample: peripheral blood, taken in a trial of Ad26.COV2.S vaccine versus placebo. The chain employs TRBV11-3 and TRBJ1-1; D is unclear. CDR3 sequence (DNA): TGTGCCAGCACGACCAGGCTAACTGAAGCTTTCTTT. As protein: CASTTRLTEAFF.